Here is one T cell receptor (beta chain) with its context. There is no known antigen for this receptor. No base-level quality is on record; no much larger clone is a single base apart. The V end loses 8 bases and the J end loses 1 base, and a stretch of 17 bases separates them. For CDR1 and CDR2, the germline V gene (reference sequence) lists SEHNR and FQNEAQ. The CDR3 numbers 15 residues from cysteine through phenylalanine. Just CDR3 DNA is preserved here, 45 bases in frame from base 1. This record comes from a study of blood T cell repertoires in COVID-19 (dated by TCRdb to the early 2020s). Some background on the complete study: Collaborator samples came from the United States, Italy and Spain and covered acute and convalescent phases of COVID-19. Where available, HLA class I and class II types were obtained from metadata supplied by the sample provider rather than from assay-based typing. The prospective study material was composed of cDNA or gDNA derived from T cells, B-cell-depleted T cells, or PBMCs. A freely available public database, intended as a resource for researchers studying the immune response to SARS-CoV-2, is where the repertoires were released. Sample metadata almost always included a de-identified subject ID, COVID-19 status, age in years and sex. The dataset comprised deeply sampled blood TCRbeta repertoires from subjects exposed to, actively infected with, or recovered from COVID-19. The samples were drawn from the first 160 participants of the ongoing ImmuneRACE study and from 1,254 subjects provided by 6 global collaborators. The paper's findings and limits, for the study overall: The amount of clinical and demographic metadata varied by source and participant and was provided uncurated.

TCRbeta CDR3 regions were amplified from genomic DNA by means of the immunoSEQ Assay, a bias-controlled multiplex PCR. Per the original workflow: The number of nucleated cells in each sample was estimated from the amplification of reference gene primers within the assay. Sequence reads were collapsed and filtered to measure the absolute abundance of every unique TCRbeta CDR3 rearrangement. For each sample, productive Simpson clonality was calculated as the square root of Simpson's diversity index over productive rearrangements. TCRdb obtained this table from immuneACCESS and retained in-frame rearrangements with V and J assigned. These tables miss some clones; where compared with another copy, unresolved V genes account for less than half of the shortfall, and the remainder is unexplained. D and trimming were read from the DNA, whereas the V and J calls and clone size are those reported in that table. Across this sample there are 250,000 or so clones, with 80% to 90% seen only once. The top ten constitute roughly 10% of the sample.

Participants in the prospective study were aged about 18 to 89 years, lived in 20 to 25 United States geographic areas, and enrolled through a virtual design. Cohort assignment in the prospective study relied on participant-reported clinical history from a screening survey and a study questionnaire. ImmuneRACE Cohort 3 recovered participants were defined by two consecutive negative NP/OP PCR tests, healthcare professional clearance, or symptom resolution. In the prospective study, whole blood, serum and a nasopharyngeal or oropharyngeal swab were collected from each participant by mobile phlebotomists. Participants in the prospective study had the option to provide additional blood draws and questionnaires over a 2-month period. Blood samples from the prospective study were shipped frozen or at room temperature prior to DNA extraction.

The sequenced sample was PBMCs or T cells enriched from blood (not recorded which). The chain links TRBV7-9 with TRBJ2-5; no D gene is confidently identified. This receptor was obtained from a middle-aged man who had recovered from COVID-19. CDR3 reads: CASQSWAPVQETQYF. The nucleotide sequence is given as TGTGCCAGCCAGTCCTGGGCGCCGGTCCAAGAGACCCAGTACTTC. The full variable domain, with segments outside the CDR3 supplied by the reference TRBV7-9 and TRBJ2-5 proteins, appears as DTGVSQNPRHKITKRGQNVTFRCDPISEHNRLYWYRQTLGQGPEFLTYFQNEAQLEKSRLLSDRFSAERPKGSFSTLEIQRTEQGDSAMYLCASQSWAPVQETQYFGPGTRLLVL.